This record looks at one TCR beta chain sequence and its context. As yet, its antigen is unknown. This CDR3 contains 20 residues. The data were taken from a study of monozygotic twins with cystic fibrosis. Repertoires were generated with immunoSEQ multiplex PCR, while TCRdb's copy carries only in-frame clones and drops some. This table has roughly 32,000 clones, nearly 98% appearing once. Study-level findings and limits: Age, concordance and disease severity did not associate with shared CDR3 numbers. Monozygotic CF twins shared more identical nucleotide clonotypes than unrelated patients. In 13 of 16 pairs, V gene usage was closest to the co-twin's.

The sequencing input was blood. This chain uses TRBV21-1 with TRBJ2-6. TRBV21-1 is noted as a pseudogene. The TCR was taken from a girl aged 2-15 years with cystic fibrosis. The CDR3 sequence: CASSKALPGAKLSGANVLTF. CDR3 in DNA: TGTGCCAGCAGCAAAGCGCTTCCCGGGGCAAAGCTCTCTGGGGCCAACGTCCTGACTTTC.